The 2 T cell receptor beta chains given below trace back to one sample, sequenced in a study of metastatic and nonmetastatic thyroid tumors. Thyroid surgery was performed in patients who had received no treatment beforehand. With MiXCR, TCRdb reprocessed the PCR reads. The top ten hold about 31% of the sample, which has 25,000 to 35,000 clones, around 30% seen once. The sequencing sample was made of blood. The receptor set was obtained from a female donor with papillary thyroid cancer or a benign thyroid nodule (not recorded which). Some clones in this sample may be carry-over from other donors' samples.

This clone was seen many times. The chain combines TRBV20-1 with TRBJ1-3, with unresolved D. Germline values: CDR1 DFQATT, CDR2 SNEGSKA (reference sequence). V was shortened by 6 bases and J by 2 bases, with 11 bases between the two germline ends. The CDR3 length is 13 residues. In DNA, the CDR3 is TGCAGTGCCCCTCTGGTCACTGGAAACACCATATATTTT. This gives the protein CSAPLVTGNTIYF.

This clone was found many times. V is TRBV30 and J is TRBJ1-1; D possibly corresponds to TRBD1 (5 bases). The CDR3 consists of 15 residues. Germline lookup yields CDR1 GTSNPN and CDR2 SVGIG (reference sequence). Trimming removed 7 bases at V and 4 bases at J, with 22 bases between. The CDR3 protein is CASTPTTGQVTEAFF. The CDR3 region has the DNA TGTGCCTCGACACCGACTACGGGGCAGGTCACTGAAGCTTTCTTT.